Listed here is a single T cell receptor beta chain. This clonotype counts as large (0.1 to 1%). Its antigen is unknown. Base qualities are not recorded, but no much larger clone differs from it by a single base. The data stem from a study (dated by TCRdb to 2015 to 2018). In the study overall: Sequence and structural analyses were applied in the study to characterize human CD8+ TCR repertoires that recognize immunodominant viral antigens. Study-wide conclusions, independent of this receptor: Reports indicated that CD8+ TCR repertoires specific to different immunodominant viral antigens were highly diverse and distinct from one another.

Sequencing instrument: Illumina HiSeq 2500. Starting from the raw public reads, TCRdb applied fastp trimming at Q25, assembled clones with MiXCR and retained in-frame beta chains. When rows share a CDR3 protein, they turn into one entry using the most common DNA and genes. The sample contains 1,500 or so distinct CDR3 sequences, approximately 20% of them found a single time. The top ten clones comprise 15% to 20% of the sample. From cysteine to phenylalanine, the CDR3 is 13 amino acids long. Only the CDR3 DNA is retained, 39 bases long and in frame from the first base. Based on the germline V gene, the CDR1 and CDR2 sequences are MDHEN and SYDVKM. V and J are truncated by 2 bases and 8 bases respectively, leaving an intervening sequence of 10 bases.

What was sequenced was CD8+ T cells (not recorded whether cultured). This receptor was obtained from a female donor. In this chain, TRBV28 is recombined with TRBJ2-4, with the D gene call left open. The CDR3 region reads CASSLNPRDIQYF. The bases are TGTGCCAGCAGTTTAAACCCACGGGACATTCAGTACTTC.